This T cell receptor beta chain was obtained from a study of T cell changes during pregnancy in multiple sclerosis. Sequencing was performed with immunoSEQ multiplex PCR; in TCRdb, only in-frame clones are kept and a portion is missing. This table has tens of thousands of clones, around 90% appearing once. Trimming stripped 2 bases from V and 2 bases from J, with 13 bases between. The germline gives CDR1 MNHEY, CDR2 SMNVEV (reference sequence). The CDR3 consists of 15 residues. This TCR was sampled from a female donor with multiple sclerosis, enrolled in a pregnancy study. The chain is built from TRBV27 and TRBJ2-7, with TRBD1 as a possible D gene (6 bases). Source: CD4+ T cells from peripheral blood mononuclear cells, taken in the second trimester of pregnancy. The CDR3 reads CASSLEPGAAYEQYF. The CDR3 DNA reads TGTGCCAGCAGTTTAGAACCAGGGGCCGCCTACGAGCAGTACTTC.